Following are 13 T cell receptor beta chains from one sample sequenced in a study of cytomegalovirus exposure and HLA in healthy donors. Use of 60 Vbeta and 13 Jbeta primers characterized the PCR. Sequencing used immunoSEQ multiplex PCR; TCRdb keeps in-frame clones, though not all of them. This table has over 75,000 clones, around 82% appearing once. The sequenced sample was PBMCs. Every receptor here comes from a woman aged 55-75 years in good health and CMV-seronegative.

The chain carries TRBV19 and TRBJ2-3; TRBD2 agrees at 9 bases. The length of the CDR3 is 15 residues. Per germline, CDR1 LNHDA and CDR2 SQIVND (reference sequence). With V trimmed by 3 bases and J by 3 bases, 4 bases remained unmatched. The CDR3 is CASSMDLAGTDTQYF. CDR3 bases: TGTGCCAGTAGTATGGACCTAGCGGGAACAGATACGCAGTATTTT.

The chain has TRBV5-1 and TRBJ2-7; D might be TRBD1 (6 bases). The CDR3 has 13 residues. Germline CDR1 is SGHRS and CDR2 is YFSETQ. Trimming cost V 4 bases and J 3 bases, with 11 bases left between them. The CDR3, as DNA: TGCGCCAGCAGCCGGGACACCTACTACGAGCAGTACTTC. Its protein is CASSRDTYYEQYF.

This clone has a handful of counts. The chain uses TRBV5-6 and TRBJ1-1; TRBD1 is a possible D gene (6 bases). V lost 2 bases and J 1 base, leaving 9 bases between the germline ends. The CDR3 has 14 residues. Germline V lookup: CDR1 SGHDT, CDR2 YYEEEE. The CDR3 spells CASSFGTPNTEAFF. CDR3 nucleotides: TGTGCCAGCAGCTTTGGGACACCGAACACTGAAGCTTTCTTT.

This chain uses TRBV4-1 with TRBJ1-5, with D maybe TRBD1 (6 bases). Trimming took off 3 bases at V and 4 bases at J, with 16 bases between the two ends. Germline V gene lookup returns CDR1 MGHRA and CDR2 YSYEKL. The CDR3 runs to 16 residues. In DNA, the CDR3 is TGCGCCAGCAGCCAGGGGGGGCAGGGATGGAATCAGCCCCAGCATTTT. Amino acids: CASSQGGQGWNQPQHF.

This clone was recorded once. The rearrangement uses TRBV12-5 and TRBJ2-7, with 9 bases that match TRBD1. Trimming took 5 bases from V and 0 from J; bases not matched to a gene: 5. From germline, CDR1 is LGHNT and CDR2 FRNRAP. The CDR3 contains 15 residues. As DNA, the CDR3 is TGTGCTAGTGGTCTCCTGACAGGGGGCTCCTACGAGCAGTACTTC. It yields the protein CASGLLTGGSYEQYF.

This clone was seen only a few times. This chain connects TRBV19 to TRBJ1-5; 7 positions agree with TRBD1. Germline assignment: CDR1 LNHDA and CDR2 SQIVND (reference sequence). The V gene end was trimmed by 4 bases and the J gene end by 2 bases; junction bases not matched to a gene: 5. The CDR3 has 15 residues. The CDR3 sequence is CASSTDRVGNQPQHF. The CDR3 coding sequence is TGTGCCAGTAGTACTGACAGGGTTGGCAATCAGCCCCAGCATTTT.

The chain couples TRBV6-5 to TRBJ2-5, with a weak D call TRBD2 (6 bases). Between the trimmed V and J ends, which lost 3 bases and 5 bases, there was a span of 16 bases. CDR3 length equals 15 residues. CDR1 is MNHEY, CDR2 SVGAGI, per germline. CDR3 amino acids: CASSYGGRSGETQYF. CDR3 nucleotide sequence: TGTGCCAGCAGTTATGGGGGGAGGTCGGGTGAGACCCAGTACTTC.

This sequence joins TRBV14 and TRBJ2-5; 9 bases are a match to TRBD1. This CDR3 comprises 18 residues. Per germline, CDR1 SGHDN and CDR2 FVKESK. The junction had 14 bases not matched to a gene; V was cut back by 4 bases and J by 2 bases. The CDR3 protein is CASSLVPGQGRLQETQYF. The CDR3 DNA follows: TGTGCCAGCAGCCTCGTCCCGGGACAGGGTCGTTTACAAGAGACCCAGTACTTC.

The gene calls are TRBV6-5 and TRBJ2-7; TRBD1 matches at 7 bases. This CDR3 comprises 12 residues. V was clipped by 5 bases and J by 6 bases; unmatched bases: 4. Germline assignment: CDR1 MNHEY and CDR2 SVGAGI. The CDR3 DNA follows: TGTGCCAGCAGTCGAGAGGGGGCCGAGCAGTACTTC. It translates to CASSREGAEQYF.

CDR3 DNA sequence: TGCGCCAGCAGCCAAGTTCGACAGGGTGGGACTGAAGCTTTCTTT. It encodes CASSQVRQGGTEAFF. V gene TRBV4-3 combines with J gene TRBJ1-1, with 7 positions matching TRBD1. This CDR3 region has 15 residues. J lost 5 bases, V lost 1 base, and 7 bases had no gene match. Per the germline V gene, CDR1 is LGHNA and CDR2 is YSLEER.

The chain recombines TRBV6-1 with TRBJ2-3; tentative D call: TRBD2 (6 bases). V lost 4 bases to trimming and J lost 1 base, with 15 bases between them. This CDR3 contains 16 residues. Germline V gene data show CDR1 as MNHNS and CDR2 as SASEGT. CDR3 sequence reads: CASSGDSRQGTDTQYF. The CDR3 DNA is TGTGCCAGCAGTGGGGACTCTAGGCAGGGCACAGATACGCAGTATTTT.

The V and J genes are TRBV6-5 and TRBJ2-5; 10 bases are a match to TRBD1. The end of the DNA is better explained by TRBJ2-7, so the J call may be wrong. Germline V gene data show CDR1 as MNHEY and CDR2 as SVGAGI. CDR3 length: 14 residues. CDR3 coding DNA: TGTGCCAGCAGGGAGACAGGGGGCGAGTACGAGCAGTACTTC. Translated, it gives CASRETGGEYEQYF.

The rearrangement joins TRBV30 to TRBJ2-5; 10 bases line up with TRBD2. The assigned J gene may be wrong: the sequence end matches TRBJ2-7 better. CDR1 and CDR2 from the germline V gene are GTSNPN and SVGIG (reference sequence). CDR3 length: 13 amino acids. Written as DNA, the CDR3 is TGTGCCTGGAGTCGGACTAGCGGCTACGAGCAGTACTTC. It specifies CAWSRTSGYEQYF.